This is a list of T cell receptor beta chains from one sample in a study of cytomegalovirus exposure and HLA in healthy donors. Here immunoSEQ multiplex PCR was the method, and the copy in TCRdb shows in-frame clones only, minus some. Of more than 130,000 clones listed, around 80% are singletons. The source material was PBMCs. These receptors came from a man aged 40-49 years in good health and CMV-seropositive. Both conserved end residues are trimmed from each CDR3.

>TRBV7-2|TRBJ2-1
ASSLTSLEQF
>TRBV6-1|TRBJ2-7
ASSEVAGEQVYEQY
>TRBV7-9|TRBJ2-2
ASTGSGNTGELF
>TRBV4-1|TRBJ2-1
ASSQVGLAGNPRGHNEQF
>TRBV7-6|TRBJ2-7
ASSLMAGAYEQY
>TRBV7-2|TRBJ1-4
ASSLSRTATNEKLF
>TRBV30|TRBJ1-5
AWSVLGPSNQPQH
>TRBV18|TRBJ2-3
ASSSGKGSDTQY
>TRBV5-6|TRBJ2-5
ASSFGGKETQY
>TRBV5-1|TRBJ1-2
ASSLGSRFVNYGYT
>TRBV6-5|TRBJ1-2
ASSYSDNSYGYT
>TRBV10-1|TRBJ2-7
ASSEGLAGPYEQY
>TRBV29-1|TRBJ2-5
SVEGSGERETQY
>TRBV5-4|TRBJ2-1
ASRDPRGTYNEQF
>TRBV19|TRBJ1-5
ASGPFGQGVSRSNQPQH
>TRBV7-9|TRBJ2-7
ASSWTSGPLYEQY
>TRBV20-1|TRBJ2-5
SASSQETQY
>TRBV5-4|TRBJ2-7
ASSSPKGGISYEQY
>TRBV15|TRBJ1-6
ATSRVGVNSPLH
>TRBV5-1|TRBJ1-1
ASSSRGRTNTEAF
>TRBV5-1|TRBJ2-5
ASSLAERGQEAQY
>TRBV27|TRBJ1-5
ASSPGTGRLGQPQH
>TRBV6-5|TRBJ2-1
ASSLSGGGPGEQF
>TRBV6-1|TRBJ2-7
ASSEPRDRALGYEQY
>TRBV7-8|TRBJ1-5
ASSLVRAGNNQPQH
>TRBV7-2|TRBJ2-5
ASSWSGLQETQY
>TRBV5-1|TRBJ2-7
ASSLDRANYEQY
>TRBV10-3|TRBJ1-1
AISEPENTEAF
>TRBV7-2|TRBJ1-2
ASSLERGGEDANYGYT
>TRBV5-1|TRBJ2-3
ASSLALATGVWGTDTQY
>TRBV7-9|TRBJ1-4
ASSFVETEKLF
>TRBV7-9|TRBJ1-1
ASSPTDEAF
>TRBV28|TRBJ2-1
ASTLPASGYNEQF
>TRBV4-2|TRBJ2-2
ASSQGRGTNTGELF
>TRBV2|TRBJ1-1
ASRSTTEAF
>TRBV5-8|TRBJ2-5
ASSLERGRETQY
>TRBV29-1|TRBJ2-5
SVTRVQETQY
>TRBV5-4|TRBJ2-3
ASSLGPPTGRGADTQY
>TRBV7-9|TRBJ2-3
ASSGRTGGGYRGQY
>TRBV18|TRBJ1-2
ASSPLEGPYGYT
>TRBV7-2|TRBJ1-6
ASSGDWLNSPLH
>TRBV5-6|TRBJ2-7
ASSIAGTYEQY
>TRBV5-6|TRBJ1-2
ASSLFPNYGYT
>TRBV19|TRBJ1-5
ASTSKGGTGRGQPQH
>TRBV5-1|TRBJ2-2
ASSFYRGSGELF